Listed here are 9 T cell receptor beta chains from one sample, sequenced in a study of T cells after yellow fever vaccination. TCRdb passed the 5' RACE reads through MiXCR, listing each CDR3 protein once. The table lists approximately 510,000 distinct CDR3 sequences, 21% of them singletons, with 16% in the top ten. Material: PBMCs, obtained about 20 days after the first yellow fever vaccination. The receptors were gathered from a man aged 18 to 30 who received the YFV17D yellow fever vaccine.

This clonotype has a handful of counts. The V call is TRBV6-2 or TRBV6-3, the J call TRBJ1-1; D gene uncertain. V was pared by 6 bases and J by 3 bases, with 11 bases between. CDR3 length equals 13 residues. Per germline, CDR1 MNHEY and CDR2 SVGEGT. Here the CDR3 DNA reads TGTGCCAGCAGCTATAACCCTTACACTGAAGCTTTCTTT. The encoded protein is CASSYNPYTEAFF.

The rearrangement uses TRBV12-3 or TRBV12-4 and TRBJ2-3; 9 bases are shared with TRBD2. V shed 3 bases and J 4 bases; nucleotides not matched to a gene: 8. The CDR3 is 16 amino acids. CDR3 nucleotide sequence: TGTGCCAGCAGTTTTCCGTCTAGCGGGGTCTCAGATACGCAGTATTTT. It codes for CASSFPSSGVSDTQYF.

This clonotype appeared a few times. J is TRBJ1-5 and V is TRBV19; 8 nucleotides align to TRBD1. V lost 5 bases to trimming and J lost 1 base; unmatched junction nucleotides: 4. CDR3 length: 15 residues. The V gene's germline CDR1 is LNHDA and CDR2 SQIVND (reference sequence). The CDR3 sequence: CASSVRDRSNQPQHF. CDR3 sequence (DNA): TGTGCCAGTAGTGTCCGGGACAGGAGCAATCAGCCCCAGCATTTT. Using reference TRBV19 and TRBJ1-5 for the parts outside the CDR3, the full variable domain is DGGITQSPKYLFRKEGQNVTLSCEQNLNHDAMYWYRQDPGQGLRLIYYSQIVNDFQKGDIAEGYSVSREKKESFPLTVTSAQKNPTAFYLCASSVRDRSNQPQHFGDGTRLSIL.

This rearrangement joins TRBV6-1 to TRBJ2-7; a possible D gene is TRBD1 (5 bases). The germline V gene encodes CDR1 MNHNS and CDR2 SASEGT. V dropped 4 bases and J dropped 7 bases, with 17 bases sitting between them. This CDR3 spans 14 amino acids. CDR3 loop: CASSASGAVGEQYV. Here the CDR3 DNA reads TGTGCCAGCAGTGCGAGTGGGGCTGTCGGTGAGCAGTACGTC.

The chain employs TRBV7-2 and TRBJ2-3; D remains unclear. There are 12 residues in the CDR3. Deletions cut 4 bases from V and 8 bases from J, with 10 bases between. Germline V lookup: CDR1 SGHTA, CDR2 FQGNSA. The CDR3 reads CASSSFLVTQYF. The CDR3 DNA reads TGTGCCAGCAGCTCATTCCTTGTTACGCAGTATTTT.

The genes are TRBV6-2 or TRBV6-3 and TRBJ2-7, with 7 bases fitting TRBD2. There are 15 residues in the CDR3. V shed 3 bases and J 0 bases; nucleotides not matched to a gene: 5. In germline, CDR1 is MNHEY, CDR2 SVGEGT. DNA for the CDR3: TGTGCCAGCAGTTATCAGCGGGGATTCTCCTACGAGCAGTACTTC. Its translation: CASSYQRGFSYEQYF.

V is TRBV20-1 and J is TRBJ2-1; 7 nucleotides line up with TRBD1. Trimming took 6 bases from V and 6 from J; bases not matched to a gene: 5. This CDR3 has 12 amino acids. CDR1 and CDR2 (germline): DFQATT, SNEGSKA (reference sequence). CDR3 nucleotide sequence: TGCAGTGCGGAAGACAGGGCCAATGAGCAGTTCTTC. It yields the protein CSAEDRANEQFF.

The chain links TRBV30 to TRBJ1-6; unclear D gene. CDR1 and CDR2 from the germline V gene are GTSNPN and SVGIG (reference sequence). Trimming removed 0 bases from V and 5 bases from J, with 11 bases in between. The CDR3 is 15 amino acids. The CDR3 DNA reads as TGTGCCTGGAGTGTGGTGGAATACGATAATTCACCCCTCCACTTT. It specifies CAWSVVEYDNSPLHF.

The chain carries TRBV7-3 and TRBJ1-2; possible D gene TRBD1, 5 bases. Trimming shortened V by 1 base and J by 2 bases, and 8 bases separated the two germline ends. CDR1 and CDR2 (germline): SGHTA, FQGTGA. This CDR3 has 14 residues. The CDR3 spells CASSLKEGNYGYTF. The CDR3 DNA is TGTGCCAGCAGCTTAAAGGAGGGGAACTATGGCTACACCTTC. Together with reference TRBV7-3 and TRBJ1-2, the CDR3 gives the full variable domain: GAGVSQTPSNKVTEKGKYVELRCDPISGHTALYWYRQSLGQGPEFLIYFQGTGAADDSGLPNDRFFAVRPEGSVSTLKIQRTERGDSAVYLCASSLKEGNYGYTFGSGTRLTVV.